The present T cell receptor (beta chain) was sequenced within a study of blood T cell repertoires in COVID-19 (dated by TCRdb to about 2020). Study-level background: The collaborator samples originated in the United States, Italy and Spain and spanned the acute and convalescent phases of COVID-19. The material from the prospective study consisted of cDNA or gDNA derived from T cells, B-cell-depleted T cells, or PBMCs. Deeply sampled blood TCRbeta repertoires from subjects exposed to, actively infected with, or recovered from COVID-19 were included in the dataset. The samples were drawn from two sources: the first 160 participants of the ongoing ImmuneRACE study, and 1,200 or so subjects contributed by 6 global collaborators. The repertoires were released in a freely available public database meant as a resource for research on the immune response to SARS-CoV-2. Where available, HLA class I and class II types were taken from metadata supplied by the sample provider and were not determined by assay-based typing. The sample metadata nearly always contained a de-identified subject ID, COVID-19 status, age in years and sex. General conclusions and limits of the study: Clinical and demographic metadata were provided uncurated, with the amount varying by source and participant.

TCRbeta CDR3 regions were amplified from genomic DNA by means of the immunoSEQ Assay, a bias-controlled multiplex PCR. Processing in the source paper ran as follows. The number of nucleated cells in each sample was estimated by amplification of reference gene primers within the assay. To quantify the absolute abundance of each unique TCRbeta CDR3 rearrangement, sequence reads were collapsed and filtered. For each sample, productive Simpson clonality was calculated by taking the square root of Simpson's diversity index across productive rearrangements. TCRdb holds this immuneACCESS table with in-frame rearrangements only. Some clones are missing; in checked studies, unresolved V genes explain under half, and the rest has no known cause. V, J and clone size reflect that table, while D and trimming were determined from the DNA. A total of around 280,000 clones appear in this sample, roughly nine tenths of them only once. In total, the top ten clones hold 1.5% to 2% of the sample.

Participants in the prospective study were enrolled through a virtual design, were aged about 18 to 90 years, and lived in about two dozen United States geographic areas. Cohort assignment in the prospective study relied on participant-reported clinical history from a screening survey and a study questionnaire. Recovered participants in ImmuneRACE Cohort 3 were defined by two consecutive negative NP/OP PCR tests, clearance by a healthcare professional, or resolution of symptoms. In the prospective study, whole blood, serum and a nasopharyngeal or oropharyngeal swab were collected from each participant by mobile phlebotomists. Participants in the prospective study had the option to provide additional blood draws and questionnaires over an approximately 2-month period. Before DNA extraction, blood samples from the prospective study were shipped at room temperature or frozen. V was cut back by 10 bases and J by 7 bases, leaving a gap of 20 bases between them. The CDR3 numbers 14 residues from cysteine through phenylalanine. The sequence is cut down to CDR3 DNA, 42 bases in frame from base 1. In the germline V gene (reference sequence), CDR1 corresponds to LNHDA and CDR2 to SQIVND.

This clone was seen just once. It has no known antigen specificity. No much larger clone exists at a distance of one base, and base qualities are not known. What was sequenced was PBMCs or T cells enriched from blood (not recorded which). The receptor was isolated from a woman in her 40s who had recovered from COVID-19. The V and J genes are TRBV19 and TRBJ1-3; a tentative D match to TRBD1 spans 6 bases. The nucleotide sequence reads TGTGCCACAACCTCCCGGGGGGCCGGGAACACCATATATTTT. Its coded protein is CATTSRGAGNTIYF.